Shown below are 6 T cell receptor beta chains from a single sample sequenced in a study of T cell responses to AZD1222 COVID-19 vaccine. The repertoire was sequenced with immunoSEQ multiplex PCR; TCRdb's copy has only in-frame clones and lacks some. Of 90,000 to 140,000 clones listed, approximately 88% are singletons. Sequenced material: peripheral blood, taken on day 0 of AZD1222 vaccination. The receptors were sampled from an adult in good health.

The rearrangement uses TRBV7-9 and TRBJ1-3, with 8 bases aligning to TRBD1. J lost 0 bases, V lost 5 bases, and 9 bases had no gene match. The CDR3 consists of 17 residues. In germline, CDR1 is SEHNR, CDR2 FQNEAQ (reference sequence). CDR3 coding DNA: TGTGCCAGCAGCGGAGAGACAGGGGTCGACTCTGGAAACACCATATATTTT. Translating gives CASSGETGVDSGNTIYF.

A few counts support this clone. The rearrangement uses TRBV4-1 and TRBJ1-5; the D gene is possibly TRBD1 (5 bases). The CDR3 length is 14 residues. Germline V gives CDR1 MGHRA, CDR2 YSYEKL. The germline V and J ends were trimmed by 4 bases and 7 bases, with 14 bases remaining between them. For the CDR3, the DNA is TGCGCCAGCAGCCCGAGGGACGCAGGCCAGCCCCAGCATTTT. Translated: CASSPRDAGQPQHF.

A remark on this clone: One end of the junction varies from germline; a read error may be responsible. This chain uses TRBV11-3 with TRBJ2-1; TRBD2 agrees at 9 bases. The CDR3 has 12 residues. Germline V CDR1 and CDR2: SGHNT, YENEEA. The DNA of the CDR3 is TGTGCCAGCAGCTTAGATCGGGCGGGGGGGATCTTC. This codes for CASSLDRAGGIF.

This chain uses TRBV7-2 with TRBJ2-1, with D maybe TRBD1 (5 bases). V lost 11 bases to trimming and J lost 5 bases, with 13 bases between them. The CDR3 has 12 residues. Germline V gene data show CDR1 as SGHTA and CDR2 as FQGNSA. Here the CDR3 DNA reads TGTGCCGGGGCGGTAGACAACAATGAGCAGTTCTTC. Translation: CAGAVDNNEQFF.

The rearrangement joins TRBV28 to TRBJ2-6, with TRBD2 identical over 7 bases. This CDR3 spans 15 amino acids. Germline CDR1 MDHEN, CDR2 SYDVKM. V dropped 2 bases and J dropped 3; count of bases not matched to a gene: 1. The CDR3 nucleotides are TGTGCCAGCAGTTTACGCGGGAGTGGGGCCAACGTCCTGACTTTC. Residues: CASSLRGSGANVLTF.

This clone is a singleton in its sample. V usage is TRBV6-5 and J usage is TRBJ1-1; D is unclear. Looked up from germline, CDR1 is MNHEY and CDR2 is SVGAGI. With 5 bases removed from V and 1 base from J, the gap between germline ends came to 8 bases. The CDR3 contains 13 residues. CDR3 sequence: CASSNWGNTEAFF. The CDR3 region has the DNA TGTGCCAGCAGTAACTGGGGGAACACTGAAGCTTTCTTT.